The 15 T cell receptor beta chains in this list originate from one sample, sequenced in a study of cytomegalovirus exposure and HLA in healthy donors. The primer mix had 60 Vbeta and 13 Jbeta primers. The assay was immunoSEQ multiplex PCR, and TCRdb's table has in-frame clones only and misses some. The sample has 110,000 or so clones; 81% are singletons. The specimen was PBMCs. These receptors were obtained from a middle-aged woman in good health and CMV-seronegative.

This clone appeared a single time. This sequence joins TRBV19 and TRBJ1-2, with D possibly being TRBD1 (6 bases). V shed 5 bases and J shed 2 bases, with 9 bases lying between them. In germline, CDR1 is LNHDA, CDR2 SQIVND (reference sequence). The CDR3 spans 13 residues. The CDR3: CASSRTENYGYTF. The CDR3 nucleotides read TGTGCCAGTAGTCGGACAGAGAACTATGGCTACACCTTC.

The J gene is TRBJ1-6, the V gene TRBV12-5, with 8 bases matching TRBD1. This CDR3 has 14 residues. In germline, CDR1 is LGHNT, CDR2 FRNRAP. J was trimmed by 7 bases and V by 5 bases; bases with no gene match: 4. CDR3 sequence: CASGRTGTNSPLHF. CDR3 DNA sequence: TGTGCTAGTGGTCGGACAGGGACAAATTCACCCCTCCACTTT.

V is TRBV4-1 and J is TRBJ2-7; 7 nucleotides line up with TRBD1. V lost 0 bases to trimming and J lost 5 bases; unmatched junction nucleotides: 7. Germline V gene sequence: CDR1 MGHRA, CDR2 YSYEKL. The CDR3 has 15 residues. The CDR3 DNA reads as TGCGCCAGCAGCCAAGATCGAGGGGACAGTGACGAGCAGTACTTC. Its protein is CASSQDRGDSDEQYF.

This chain joins TRBV5-5 and TRBJ2-4, with D possibly TRBD2 on 6 matching bases. Germline V CDR1 and CDR2: SGHKS, YYEKEE (reference sequence). With 4 bases removed from V and 0 bases from J, the gap between germline ends came to 11 bases. The CDR3 is 15 amino acids. Written as DNA, the CDR3 is TGTGCCAGCAGCGGTGAGGGACTAGCCAAAAACATTCAGTACTTC. Residues: CASSGEGLAKNIQYF.

This rearrangement joins TRBV5-6 to TRBJ1-5, with 8 bases identical to TRBD1. Germline CDR1 and CDR2: SGHDT and YYEEEE. Unmatched junction bases numbered 8, after V lost 5 bases and J lost 7 bases. This CDR3 is built from 14 residues. CDR3 loop: CASRNGQGGQPQHF. DNA for the CDR3: TGTGCCAGCAGGAATGGACAGGGCGGCCAGCCCCAGCATTTT.

The rearrangement uses TRBV30 and TRBJ2-4; 7 bases are shared with TRBD1. Germline CDR1 and CDR2: GTSNPN and SVGIG (reference sequence). V gave up 2 bases and J gave up 1 base; unmatched junction bases: 2. The CDR3 extends over 14 amino acids. The CDR3 sequence is CAWSIQGAKNIQYF. The CDR3 nucleotides read TGTGCCTGGAGTATACAGGGGGCCAAAAACATTCAGTACTTC.

This chain joins TRBV10-1 and TRBJ1-5; possible D gene TRBD1, 5 bases. CDR1 is WNHNN, CDR2 SYGVQD, per germline (reference sequence). Trimming stripped 6 bases from V and 5 bases from J, with 20 bases between. CDR3 length: 16 residues. CDR3: CASRGGTTGNDQPQHF. CDR3 nucleotides: TGCGCCAGCAGGGGGGGGACTACAGGAAACGATCAGCCCCAGCATTTT.

The gene calls are TRBV6-6 and TRBJ2-5, with 8 bases identical to TRBD2. The germline V gene has CDR1 MNHNY and CDR2 SVGAGI (reference sequence). The CDR3 loop spans 13 amino acids. V was clipped by 4 bases and J by 5 bases; unmatched bases: 3. CDR3 nucleotides: TGTGCCAGCAGTTTCCCGGGAGGGGAGACCCAGTACTTC. This codes for CASSFPGGETQYF.

V usage is TRBV9 and J usage is TRBJ2-5, with TRBD2 matching over 8 bases. This CDR3 spans 14 amino acids. The germline gives CDR1 SGDLS, CDR2 YYNGEE. The V gene end was trimmed by 4 bases and the J gene end by 2 bases; junction bases not matched to a gene: 4. The CDR3 here is CASSRAGGQETQYF. CDR3 in DNA: TGTGCCAGCAGCAGGGCGGGAGGACAAGAGACCCAGTACTTC.

This clone was picked up a small number of times. The chain's CDR3 is CASSPGTYEQYF. The CDR3, as DNA: TGTGCCAGCAGCCCCGGGACTTACGAGCAGTACTTC. This chain connects TRBV7-6 to TRBJ2-5; D perhaps matches TRBD2 (6 bases). The end of the DNA is better explained by TRBJ2-7, so the J call may be wrong. Germline V CDR1 and CDR2: SGHVS, FNYEAQ. The CDR3 sequence is 12 residues long.

The chain employs TRBV28 and TRBJ1-2; no firm D call. The germline V and J ends were trimmed by 6 bases and 5 bases, with 4 bases remaining between them. Germline-derived CDR1 and CDR2 are MDHEN and SYDVKM. CDR3 size: 10 residues. CDR3 DNA sequence: TGTGCCAGCAGACTATATGGCTACACCTTC. This codes for CASRLYGYTF.

This clone was detected only once. The V and J genes are TRBV29-1 and TRBJ1-2, with TRBD1 as a possible D gene (6 bases). V dropped 7 bases and J dropped 1 base, with 13 bases sitting between them. This CDR3 comprises 13 residues. Germline V lookup: CDR1 SQVTM, CDR2 ANQGSEA. The CDR3 sequence: CSAPSQGNYGYTF. CDR3 DNA sequence: TGCAGCGCCCCATCACAGGGTAACTATGGCTACACCTTC. The full variable domain, rest sourced from reference TRBV29-1 and TRBJ1-2, is SAVISQKPSRDICQRGTSLTIQCQVDSQVTMMFWYRQQPGQSLTLIATANQGSEATYESGFVIDKFPISRPNLTFSTLTVSNMSPEDSSIYLCSAPSQGNYGYTFGSGTRLTVV.

The chain is built from TRBV5-1 and TRBJ2-3, with 8 bases lining up with TRBD1. J gave up 2 bases and V 0 bases, and 8 bases lay outside the gene matches. Germline V gene data show CDR1 as SGHRS and CDR2 as YFSETQ. The CDR3 covers 17 residues. The CDR3 protein is CASSLGQKQGVTDTQYF. The CDR3 DNA reads TGCGCCAGCAGCTTGGGGCAAAAACAGGGGGTCACAGATACGCAGTATTTT.

The CDR3: CASSQVSLGNTEAFF. CDR3 bases: TGCGCCAGCAGCCAAGTCTCCCTAGGGAACACTGAAGCTTTCTTT. The chain uses TRBV4-1 and TRBJ1-1, with D unclear. This CDR3 has 15 residues. CDR1 and CDR2 from the germline V gene are MGHRA and YSYEKL. Between the trimmed V and J ends, which lost 1 base and 1 base, there was a span of 10 bases.

The genes are TRBV28 and TRBJ1-1; D not resolved. CDR3 length: 14 residues. The germline V and J ends were trimmed by 4 bases and 2 bases, with 11 bases remaining between them. The germline CDR1 and CDR2 sequences are MDHEN and SYDVKM. CDR3 DNA: TGTGCCAGCAGTTCCTCAGCAGGCAACACTGAAGCTTTCTTT. Translated, it gives CASSSSAGNTEAFF. Full variable domain (remainder filled in from reference TRBV28 and TRBJ1-1): DVKVTQSSRYLVKRTGEKVFLECVQDMDHENMFWYRQDPGLGLRLIYFSYDVKMKEKGDIPEGYSVSREKKERFSLILESASTNQTSMYLCASSSSAGNTEAFFGQGTRLTVV.